The sequence of this T cell receptor beta chain was determined in a study of glioma-infiltrating T cells after dendritic cell vaccination. CDR1 is SGHVS, CDR2 FNYEAQ, per germline. This CDR3 region has 14 residues. V was pared by 6 bases and J by 2 bases, with 2 bases of the junction left unmatched. This sample's time point: after dendritic cell vaccination, including at tumor progression/relapse. Clones were sequenced by immunoSEQ multiplex PCR, and TCRdb holds only the in-frame ones, with some missing. The data contain around 60,000 clones, roughly nine tenths of them seen just once; the ten biggest clones take up around 10%.

The sequence was collected from a human donor with glioblastoma. Sequencing was performed on blood, taken after dendritic cell vaccination. The genes are TRBV7-6 and TRBJ2-7; 12 bases are shared with TRBD2. The CDR3 region has the DNA TGTGCCAGCAGGAGGACTAGCGGGACCTACGAGCAGTACTTC. Residues: CASRRTSGTYEQYF.